The 3 T cell receptor beta chains listed next were all sequenced from one sample in a study of blood T cell repertoires in COVID-19. Assay: immunoSEQ multiplex PCR; the TCRdb copy retains only in-frame clones and omits some. The data contain about 150,000 clones, over 80% of them singletons. Sequencing input: peripheral blood. The receptors were gathered from a woman older than 75 with COVID-19, enrolled during active disease.

As DNA, the CDR3 is TGCGCCAGCAGCCTCAAAGGGGGCTTTGGAAACACCATATATTTT. This translates into CASSLKGGFGNTIYF. The V call is TRBV4-1, the J call TRBJ1-3, with TRBD1 identical over 7 bases. The germline CDR1 and CDR2 sequences are MGHRA and YSYEKL. V trimming: 4 bases; J trimming: 3 bases; junction bases outside the gene matches: 6. CDR3 size: 15 residues.

In this sample, this clone turned up a few times. This sequence joins TRBV5-3 and TRBJ2-6; TRBD2 matches 7 bases. TRBV5-3 is designated an ORF whose function remains uncertain. The CDR3 runs 18 residues. The J segment lost 0 bases and the V segment lost 3 bases, leaving 9 bases of the junction unmatched. CDR3 loop: CARSSRLAGDSGANVLTF. The CDR3 DNA reads TGTGCCAGAAGCTCGCGACTAGCTGGCGACTCTGGGGCCAACGTCCTGACTTTC.

This chain links TRBV10-3 with TRBJ2-1, with a weak D call TRBD2 (7 bases). This CDR3 is 12 amino acids long. Trimming shortened V by 4 bases and J by 9 bases, and 10 bases separated the two germline ends. Looked up from germline, CDR1 is ENHRY and CDR2 is SYGVKD. This CDR3 reads CAISAGGREQFF. Written as DNA, the CDR3 is TGTGCCATCAGTGCCGGGGGGCGTGAGCAGTTCTTC.